This TCR beta chain appears in the sequencing data of a study of Ad26.COV2.S vaccination and SARS-CoV-2 variants. Points from the study as a whole: Comparable non-spike TCR breadth was observed in vaccine and placebo recipients. Vaccinees displayed broader spike-specific TCR repertoires than placebo recipients.

The CDR3 totals 16 residues. CDR1 and CDR2 (germline): KGHSH, LQKENI. Assay used: immunoSEQ multiplex PCR; TCRdb lists only in-frame clones, some missing. The table includes 350,000 to 600,000 clones, about nine tenths detected once. A word on this clone: Its target is not known. At one end the junction does not follow the germline gene, possibly because of a read error.

The treatment is: about 20 received Ad26.COV2.S at low or high dose, single or two shots; a few received placebo; per-sample allocation not given. Samples came from day 63 after the first vaccine or placebo injection. This Boston cohort included adults aged 18-55 years. The receptor was derived from a person aged 18-60 years who received the Ad26.COV2.S COVID-19 vaccine or a placebo. The chain uses TRBV18 and TRBJ2-1; 11 bases line up with TRBD2. The sequencing here drew on peripheral blood, taken in a trial of Ad26.COV2.S vaccine versus placebo. DNA of the CDR3: TGTGCCAGCTCAACACCTCGACTAGCGGGAAACAATGAGCAGTTCTTC. It yields the protein CASSTPRLAGNNEQFF.